The sequence of this T cell receptor (beta chain) was determined in a study of blood T cell repertoires in COVID-19. Study processing details: Reference gene primer amplification gave nucleated cell count estimates. Assay: immunoSEQ multiplex PCR; the TCRdb copy retains only in-frame clones and omits some. Clonal size and the V and J genes are those of that table, whereas D and trimming came from the DNA. Among approximately 190,000 clones listed, 75% to 90% were seen once. The CDR3 is made up of 18 amino acids. After removal of 4 bases from V and 0 bases from J, the junction contained 9 bases not matched to a gene. Germline assignment: CDR1 SGHAT and CDR2 FQNNGV.

The sequence derives from a man in his 60s with acute or convalescent COVID-19. The sample comprised peripheral blood. The rearrangement uses TRBV11-2 and TRBJ2-1; 10 bases match TRBD2. The DNA of the CDR3 is TGTGCCAGCAGCTCCCCGCGGACTAGCGGCACCTCCTACAATGAGCAGTTCTTC. This codes for CASSSPRTSGTSYNEQFF.